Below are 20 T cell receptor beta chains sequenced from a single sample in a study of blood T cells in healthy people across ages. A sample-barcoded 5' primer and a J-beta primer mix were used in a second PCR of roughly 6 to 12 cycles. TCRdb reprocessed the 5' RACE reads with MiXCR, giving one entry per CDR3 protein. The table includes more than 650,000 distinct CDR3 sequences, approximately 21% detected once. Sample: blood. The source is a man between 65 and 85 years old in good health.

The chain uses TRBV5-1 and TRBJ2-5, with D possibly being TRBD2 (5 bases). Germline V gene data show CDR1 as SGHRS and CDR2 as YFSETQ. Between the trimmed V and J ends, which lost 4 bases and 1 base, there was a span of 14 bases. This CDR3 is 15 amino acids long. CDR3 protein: CASSVDSSRQETQYF. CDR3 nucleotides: TGCGCCAGCAGCGTGGACTCCAGCCGCCAAGAGACCCAGTACTTC. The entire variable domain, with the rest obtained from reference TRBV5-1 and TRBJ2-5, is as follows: KAGVTQTPRYLIKTRGQQVTLSCSPISGHRSVSWYQQTPGQGLQFLFEYFSETQRNKGNFPGRFSGRQFSNSRSEMNVSTLELGDSALYLCASSVDSSRQETQYFGPGTRLLVL.

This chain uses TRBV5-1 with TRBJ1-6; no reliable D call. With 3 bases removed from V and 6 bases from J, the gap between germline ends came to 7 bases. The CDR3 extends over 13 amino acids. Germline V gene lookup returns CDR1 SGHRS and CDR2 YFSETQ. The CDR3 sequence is CASSYEANSPLHF. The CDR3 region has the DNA TGCGCCAGCAGCTACGAGGCTAATTCACCCCTCCACTTT. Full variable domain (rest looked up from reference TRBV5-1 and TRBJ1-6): KAGVTQTPRYLIKTRGQQVTLSCSPISGHRSVSWYQQTPGQGLQFLFEYFSETQRNKGNFPGRFSGRQFSNSRSEMNVSTLELGDSALYLCASSYEANSPLHFGNGTRLTVT.

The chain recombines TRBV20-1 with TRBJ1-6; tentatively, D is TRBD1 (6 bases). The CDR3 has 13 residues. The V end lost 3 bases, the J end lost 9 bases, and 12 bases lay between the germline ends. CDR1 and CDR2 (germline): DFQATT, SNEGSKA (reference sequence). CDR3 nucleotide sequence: TGCAGTGCTAGGCCCAGGGGAGGTTCACCCCTCCACTTT. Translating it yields CSARPRGGSPLHF.

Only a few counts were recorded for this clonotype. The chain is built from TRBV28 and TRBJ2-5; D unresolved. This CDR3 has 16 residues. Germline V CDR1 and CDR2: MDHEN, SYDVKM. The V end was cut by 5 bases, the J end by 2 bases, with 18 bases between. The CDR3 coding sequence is TGTGCCAGCAGTCCCCGTAGGGTGAGGCCGCAAGAGACCCAGTACTTC. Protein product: CASSPRRVRPQETQYF.

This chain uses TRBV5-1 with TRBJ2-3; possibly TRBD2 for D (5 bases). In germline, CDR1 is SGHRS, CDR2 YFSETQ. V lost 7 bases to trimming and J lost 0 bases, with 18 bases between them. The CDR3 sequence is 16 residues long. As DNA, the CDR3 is TGCGCCAGCCAAGAGGCCGTGGGAGCTAGCACAGATACGCAGTATTTT. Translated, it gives CASQEAVGASTDTQYF.

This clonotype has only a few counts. This CDR3 reads CASSPGGAPNIQYF. The CDR3, as DNA: TGTGCCAGCAGCCCTGGGGGCGCCCCAAACATTCAGTACTTC. The chain carries TRBV7-8 and TRBJ2-4; possible D gene TRBD1, 6 bases. Germline-derived CDR1 and CDR2 are SGHVS and FQNEAQ. V lost 5 bases and J lost 6, with 14 bases in between. The CDR3 spans 14 residues.

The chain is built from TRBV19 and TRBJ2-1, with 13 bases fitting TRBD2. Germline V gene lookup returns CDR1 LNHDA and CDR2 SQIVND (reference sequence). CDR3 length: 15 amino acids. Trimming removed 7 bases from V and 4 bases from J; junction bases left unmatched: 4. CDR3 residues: CASNPGLAGYNEQFF. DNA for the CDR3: TGTGCCAGTAATCCGGGACTAGCGGGGTACAATGAGCAGTTCTTC.

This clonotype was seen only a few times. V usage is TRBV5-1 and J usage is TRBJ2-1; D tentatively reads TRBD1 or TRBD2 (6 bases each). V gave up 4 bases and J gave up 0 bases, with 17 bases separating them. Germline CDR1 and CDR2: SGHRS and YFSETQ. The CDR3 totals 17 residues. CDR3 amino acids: CASSRGGGTISYNEQFF. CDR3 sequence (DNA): TGCGCCAGCAGCAGGGGTGGGGGGACAATCTCCTACAATGAGCAGTTCTTC.

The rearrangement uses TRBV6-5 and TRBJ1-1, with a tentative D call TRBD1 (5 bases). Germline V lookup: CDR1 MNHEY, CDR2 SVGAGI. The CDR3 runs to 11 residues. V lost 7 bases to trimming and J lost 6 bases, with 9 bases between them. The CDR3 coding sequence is TGTGCCAGCAACCAGGGTCCTGAAGCTTTCTTT. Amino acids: CASNQGPEAFF.

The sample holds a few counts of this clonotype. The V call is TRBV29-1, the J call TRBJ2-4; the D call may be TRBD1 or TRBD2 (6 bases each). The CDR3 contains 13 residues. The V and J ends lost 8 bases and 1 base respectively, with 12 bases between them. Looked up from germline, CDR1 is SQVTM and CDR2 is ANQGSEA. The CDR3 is CSPRRGAKNIQYF. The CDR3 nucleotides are TGCAGCCCCAGGAGGGGGGCCAAAAACATTCAGTACTTC.

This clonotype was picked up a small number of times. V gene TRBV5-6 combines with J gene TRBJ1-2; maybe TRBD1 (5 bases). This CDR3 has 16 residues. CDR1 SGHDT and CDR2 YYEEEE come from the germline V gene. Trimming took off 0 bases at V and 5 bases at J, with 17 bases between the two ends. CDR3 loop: CASSLDFKTGEYGYTF. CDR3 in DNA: TGTGCCAGCAGCTTGGATTTTAAAACAGGCGAATATGGCTACACCTTC.

CDR3 in DNA: TGTGCCAGCAGCCTAATAGGGGGCTTGGGTACTGAAGCTTTCTTT. Translation: CASSLIGGLGTEAFF. This chain joins TRBV3-1 and TRBJ1-1, with 7 bases fitting TRBD1. The CDR3 extends over 15 amino acids. The V and J ends lost 4 bases and 5 bases, in that order; junction bases with no gene match: 10. Germline values: CDR1 LGHDT, CDR2 YNNKEL (reference sequence).

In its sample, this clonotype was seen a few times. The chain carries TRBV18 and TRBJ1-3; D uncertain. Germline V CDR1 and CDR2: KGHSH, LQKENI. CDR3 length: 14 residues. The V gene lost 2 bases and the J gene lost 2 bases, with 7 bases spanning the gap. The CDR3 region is CASSPTRTGNTIYF. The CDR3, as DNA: TGTGCCAGCTCACCAACCCGGACTGGAAACACCATATATTTT. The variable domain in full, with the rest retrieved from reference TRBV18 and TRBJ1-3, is NAGVMQNPRHLVRRRGQEARLRCSPMKGHSHVYWYRQLPEEGLKFMVYLQKENIIDESGMPKERFSAEFPKEGPSILRIQQVVRGDSAAYFCASSPTRTGNTIYFGEGSWLTVV.

CDR3 in amino acids: CASSQVYLAGFNEQFF. The CDR3 DNA follows: TGCGCCAGCAGCCAAGTTTATCTAGCGGGATTCAATGAGCAGTTCTTC. The genes are TRBV4-3 and TRBJ2-1, with 9 bases lining up with TRBD2. J gave up 6 bases and V 1 base, and 7 bases lay outside the gene matches. The CDR3 totals 16 residues. Germline V gene lookup returns CDR1 LGHNA and CDR2 YSLEER.

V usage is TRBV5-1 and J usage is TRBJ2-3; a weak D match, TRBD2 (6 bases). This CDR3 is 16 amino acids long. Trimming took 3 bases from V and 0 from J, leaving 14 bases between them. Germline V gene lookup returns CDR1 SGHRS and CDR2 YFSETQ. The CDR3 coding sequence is TGCGCCAGCAGCTCCGGGGCGGGGCGTAGCACAGATACGCAGTATTTT. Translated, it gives CASSSGAGRSTDTQYF.

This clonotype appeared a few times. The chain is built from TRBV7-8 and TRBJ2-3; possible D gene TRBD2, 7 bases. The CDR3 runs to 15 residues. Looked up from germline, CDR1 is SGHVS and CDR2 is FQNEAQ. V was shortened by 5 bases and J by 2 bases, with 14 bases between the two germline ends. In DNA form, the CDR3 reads TGTGCCAGCAGCCGTAGGGGGGGCTACACAGATACGCAGTATTTT. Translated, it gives CASSRRGGYTDTQYF.

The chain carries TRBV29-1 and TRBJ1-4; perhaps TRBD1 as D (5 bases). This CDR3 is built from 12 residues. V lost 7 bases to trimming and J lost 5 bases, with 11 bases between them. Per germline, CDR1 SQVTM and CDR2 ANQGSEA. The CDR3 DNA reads TGCAGCGGTCGTGAGGGGAATGAAAAACTGTTTTTT. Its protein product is CSGREGNEKLFF.

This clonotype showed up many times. CDR3 sequence reads: CASSYSRRGDSPLHF. DNA of the CDR3: TGTGCCAGCAGTTACTCGCGCAGGGGGGATTCACCCCTCCACTTT. The rearrangement joins TRBV6-5 to TRBJ1-6; 7 positions agree with TRBD1. J lost 8 bases, V lost 0 bases, and 4 bases had no gene match. CDR3 length: 15 amino acids. Germline values: CDR1 MNHEY, CDR2 SVGAGI.

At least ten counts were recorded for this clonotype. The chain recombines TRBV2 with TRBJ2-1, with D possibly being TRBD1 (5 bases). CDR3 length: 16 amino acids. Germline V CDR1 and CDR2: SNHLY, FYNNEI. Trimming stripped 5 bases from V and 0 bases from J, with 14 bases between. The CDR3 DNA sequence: TGTGCCAGCAGTCTACGACAGACGAGCTCCTACAATGAGCAGTTCTTC. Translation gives CASSLRQTSSYNEQFF.

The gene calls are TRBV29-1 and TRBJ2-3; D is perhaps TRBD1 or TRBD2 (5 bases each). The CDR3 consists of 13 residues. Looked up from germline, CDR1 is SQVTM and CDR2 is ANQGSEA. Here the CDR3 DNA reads TGCAGGGTCGAGGGACGGACTACAGATACGCAGTATTTT. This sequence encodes CRVEGRTTDTQYF.